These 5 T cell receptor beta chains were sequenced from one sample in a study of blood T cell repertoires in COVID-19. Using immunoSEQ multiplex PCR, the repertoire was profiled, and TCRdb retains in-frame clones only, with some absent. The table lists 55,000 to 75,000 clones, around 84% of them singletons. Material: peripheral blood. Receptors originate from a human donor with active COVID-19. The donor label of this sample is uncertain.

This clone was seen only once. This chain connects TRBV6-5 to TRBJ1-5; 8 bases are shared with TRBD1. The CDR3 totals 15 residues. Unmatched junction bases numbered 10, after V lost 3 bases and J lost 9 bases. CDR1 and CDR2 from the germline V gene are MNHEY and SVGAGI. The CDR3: CASSYDNRGSMPQHF. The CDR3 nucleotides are TGTGCCAGCAGTTATGATAACAGGGGGTCTATGCCCCAGCATTTT.

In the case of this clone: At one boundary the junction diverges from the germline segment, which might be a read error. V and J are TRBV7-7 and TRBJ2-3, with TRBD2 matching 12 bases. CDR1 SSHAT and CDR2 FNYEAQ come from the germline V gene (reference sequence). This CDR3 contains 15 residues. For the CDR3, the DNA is TGTGCTAGCAGCCCACTAGCGGGAGGACCAGATACGCAGTATTTT. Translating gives CASSPLAGGPDTQYF.

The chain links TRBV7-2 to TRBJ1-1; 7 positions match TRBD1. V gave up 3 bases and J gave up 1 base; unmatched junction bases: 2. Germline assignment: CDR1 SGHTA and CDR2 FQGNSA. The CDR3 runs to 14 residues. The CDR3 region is CASSFGTANTEAFF. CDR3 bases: TGTGCCAGCAGCTTCGGGACAGCGAACACTGAAGCTTTCTTT.

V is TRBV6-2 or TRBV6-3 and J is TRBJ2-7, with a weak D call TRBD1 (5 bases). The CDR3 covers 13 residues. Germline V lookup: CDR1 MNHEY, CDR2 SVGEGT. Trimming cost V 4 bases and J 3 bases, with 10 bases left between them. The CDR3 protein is CASSWGTDYEQYF. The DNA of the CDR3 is TGTGCCAGCAGTTGGGGCACAGACTACGAGCAGTACTTC.

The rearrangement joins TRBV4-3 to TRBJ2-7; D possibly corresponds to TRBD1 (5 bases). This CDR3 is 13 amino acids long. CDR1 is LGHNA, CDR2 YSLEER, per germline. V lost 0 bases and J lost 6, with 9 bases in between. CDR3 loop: CASSQDRVSEQYF. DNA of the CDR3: TGCGCCAGCAGCCAAGACAGGGTCTCCGAGCAGTACTTC.